The T cell receptor beta chain under discussion was sequenced for a study of T cells in localized non-small cell lung cancer (TCRdb year 2020). Regarding the complete study: The study examined T cell repertoires in approximately 240 patients with early-stage NSCLC and compared tumors with uninvolved tumor-adjacent lungs. The cohort consisted of 236 treatment-naive NSCLC patients whose localized lung tumors had been resected. The mean age of the NSCLC patients was roughly 70 years, with 120 to 150 men and 95 to 110 women. The investigation overall reported the following: Multi-region tumor sequencing was not performed, so intratumor heterogeneity could not be excluded. Because the study design was exploratory, TCR variables were selected using unadjusted p-values without false-discovery rate correction. Of the top 100 tumor clones, a median of roughly 53 were detected in paired uninvolved adjacent lung; approximately 30 were also among that lung's top 100. Uninvolved tumor-adjacent lung showed the highest T cell clonality, higher than tumor, which suggests more focused antigenic responses in the adjacent lung. Longer overall survival was associated with higher blood T cell density, whereas shorter survival was associated with higher adjacent-lung clonality.

At diagnosis, tumor, uninvolved tumor-adjacent lung and peripheral blood were collected and then preserved as a mix of FFPE and fresh-frozen material. On this clone: The target of this receptor is not known. Base qualities are not provided; no much larger clone lies one nucleotide away.

The immunoSEQ Assay was used to sequence TCR beta CDR3 regions from DNA. The paper's processing steps were these. T cell density was computed as TCR beta template counts normalized to usable DNA estimated by amplifying housekeeping genes. Richness was estimated with the preseqR package, extrapolating to 400,000 templates for PBMC samples and 120,000 templates for tissue samples. Clonality was defined by subtracting Pielou's evenness from one. Tissue-enriched TCRs were identified through differential abundance testing performed on productive amino-acid clonotypes, with a minimum total count of 5 and an alpha of 0.1. Repertoire overlap between compartments was quantified with the Jaccard Index and Morisita Overlap Index. TCR beta CDR3s were clustered by GLIPH together with public tetramer-defined viral CDR3s, and at least three viral sequences plus V-gene enrichment were required for viral motifs. TCRdb took over this immuneACCESS table, retaining in-frame rearrangements with V and J assigned. Such tables are incomplete; in checked studies, under half of the missing clones stem from an unresolved V gene, and the remainder is unexplained. Clonal size and the V and J genes are those of that table, whereas D and trimming came from the DNA. The sample table lists about 2,400 clones, about 30% of them with a count of one. The top ten hold 15% of the sample.

The input for sequencing was lung tumor tissue, taken before any cancer treatment. The clonotype originates from an older male donor with stage III squamous cell lung carcinoma.

The DNA sequence is as follows: TGTGCCAGCAGCCAGGACCGAGGAGCTAATGAAAAACTGTTTTTT. It specifies CASSQDRGANEKLFF. The V and J segments used are TRBV7-5 and TRBJ1-4. TRBV7-5 is a pseudogene locus. From the cysteine up to the phenylalanine, the CDR3 has a length of 15 residues. Only CDR3 DNA is held: 45 bases, read in frame from base 1.